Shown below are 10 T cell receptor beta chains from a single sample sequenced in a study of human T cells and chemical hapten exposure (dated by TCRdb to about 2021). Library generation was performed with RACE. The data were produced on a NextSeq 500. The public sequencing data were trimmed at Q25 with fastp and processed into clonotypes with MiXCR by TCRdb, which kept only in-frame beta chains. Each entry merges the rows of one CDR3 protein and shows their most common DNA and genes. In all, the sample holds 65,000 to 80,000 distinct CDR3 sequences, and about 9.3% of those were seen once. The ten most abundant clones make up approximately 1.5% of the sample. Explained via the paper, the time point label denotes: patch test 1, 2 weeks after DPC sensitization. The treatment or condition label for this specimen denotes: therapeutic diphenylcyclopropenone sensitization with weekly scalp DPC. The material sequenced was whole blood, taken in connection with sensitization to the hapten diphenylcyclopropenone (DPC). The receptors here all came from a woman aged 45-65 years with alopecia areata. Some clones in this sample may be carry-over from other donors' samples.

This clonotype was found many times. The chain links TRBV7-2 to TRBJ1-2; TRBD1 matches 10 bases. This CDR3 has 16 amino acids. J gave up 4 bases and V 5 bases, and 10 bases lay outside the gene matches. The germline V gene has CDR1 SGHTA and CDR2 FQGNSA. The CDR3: CASSPSWTGGSYGYTF. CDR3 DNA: TGTGCCAGCAGCCCCTCCTGGACAGGGGGAAGCTATGGCTACACCTTC. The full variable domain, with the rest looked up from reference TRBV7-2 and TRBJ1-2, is GAGVSQSPSNKVTEKGKDVELRCDPISGHTALYWYRQSLGQGLEFLIYFQGNSAPDKSGLPSDRFSAERTGGSVSTLTIQRTQQEDSAVYLCASSPSWTGGSYGYTFGSGTRLTVV.

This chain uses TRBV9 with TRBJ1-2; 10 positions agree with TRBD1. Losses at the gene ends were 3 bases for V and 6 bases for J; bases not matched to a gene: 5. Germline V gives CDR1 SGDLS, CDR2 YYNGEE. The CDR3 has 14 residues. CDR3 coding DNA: TGTGCCAGCAGCGGAGCGACAGGGGGCGATGGCTACACCTTC. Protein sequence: CASSGATGGDGYTF. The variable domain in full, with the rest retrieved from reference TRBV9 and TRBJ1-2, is DSGVTQTPKHLITATGQRVTLRCSPRSGDLSVYWYQQSLDQGLQFLIQYYNGEERAKGNILERFSAQQFPDLHSELNLSSLELGDSALYFCASSGATGGDGYTFGSGTRLTVV.

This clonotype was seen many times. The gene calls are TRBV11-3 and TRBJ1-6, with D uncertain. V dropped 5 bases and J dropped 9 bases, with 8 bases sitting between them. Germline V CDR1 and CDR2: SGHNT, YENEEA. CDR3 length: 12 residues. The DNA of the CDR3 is TGTGCCAGCAGCGTTACTGGTTCACCCCTCCACTTT. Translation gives CASSVTGSPLHF.

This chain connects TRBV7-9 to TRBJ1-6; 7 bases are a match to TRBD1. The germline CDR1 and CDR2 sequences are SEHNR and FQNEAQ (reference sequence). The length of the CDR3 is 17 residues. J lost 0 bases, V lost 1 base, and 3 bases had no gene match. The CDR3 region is CASSLGGGSSYNSPLHF. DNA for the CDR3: TGTGCCAGCAGCTTAGGAGGGGGCAGCTCCTATAATTCACCCCTCCACTTT.

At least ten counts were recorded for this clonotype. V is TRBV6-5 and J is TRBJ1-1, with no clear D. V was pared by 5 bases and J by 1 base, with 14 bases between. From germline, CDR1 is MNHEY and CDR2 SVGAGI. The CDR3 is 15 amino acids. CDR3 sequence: CASSNQRTRNTEAFF. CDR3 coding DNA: TGTGCCAGCAGTAACCAGCGAACTAGGAACACTGAAGCTTTCTTT.

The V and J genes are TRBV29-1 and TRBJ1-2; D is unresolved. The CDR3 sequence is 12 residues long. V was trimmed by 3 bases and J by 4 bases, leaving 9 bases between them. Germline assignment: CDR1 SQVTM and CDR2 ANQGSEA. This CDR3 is CSVDRASYGYTF. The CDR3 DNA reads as TGCAGCGTTGATCGGGCTTCCTATGGCTACACCTTC.

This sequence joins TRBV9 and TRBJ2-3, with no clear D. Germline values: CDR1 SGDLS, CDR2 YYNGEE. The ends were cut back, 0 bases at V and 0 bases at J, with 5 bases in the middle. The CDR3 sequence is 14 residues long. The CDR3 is CASSVGESTDTQYF. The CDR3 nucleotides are TGTGCCAGCAGCGTAGGCGAGAGCACAGATACGCAGTATTTT.

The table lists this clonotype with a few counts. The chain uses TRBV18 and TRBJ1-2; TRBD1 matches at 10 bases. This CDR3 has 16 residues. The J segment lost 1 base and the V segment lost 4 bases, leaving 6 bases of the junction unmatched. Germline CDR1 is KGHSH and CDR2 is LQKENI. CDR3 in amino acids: CASSLGTGDINYGYTF. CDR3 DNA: TGTGCCAGCTCACTGGGGACAGGGGACATTAACTATGGCTACACCTTC.

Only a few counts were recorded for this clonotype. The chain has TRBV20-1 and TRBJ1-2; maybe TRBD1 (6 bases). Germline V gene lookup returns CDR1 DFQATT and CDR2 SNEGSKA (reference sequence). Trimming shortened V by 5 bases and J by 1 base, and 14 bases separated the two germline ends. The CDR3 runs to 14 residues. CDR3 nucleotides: TGCAGTGCTCTCGGACAGACAAATAACTATGGCTACACCTTC. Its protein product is CSALGQTNNYGYTF.

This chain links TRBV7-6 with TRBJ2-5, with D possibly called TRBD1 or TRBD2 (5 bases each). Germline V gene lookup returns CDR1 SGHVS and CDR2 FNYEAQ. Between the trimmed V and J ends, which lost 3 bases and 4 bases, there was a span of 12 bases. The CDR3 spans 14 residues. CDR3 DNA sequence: TGTGCCAGCAGCTTGAATCCAGGGACAGAGACCCAGTACTTC. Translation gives CASSLNPGTETQYF.